This TCR beta chain was sequenced in a study of Tregs in tolerant kidney transplant recipients (dated by TCRdb to about 2019). With regard to the full study: The study used TCRbeta sequencing to identify donor-specific regulatory T cells before combined kidney and bone marrow transplantation, then tracked those cells after transplant. Broader findings and caveats from the paper: Expanding Tregs with activated donor B cells appeared to identify the most biologically relevant and donor-specific TCRbeta repertoire. Because the study included only a small number of patients, the results must be confirmed in larger populations and under other immunosuppression protocols. Biological reproducibility was not directly assessed, although technical replication error appeared to be minimal. Because the PCR primers were changed over time for some patients, nucleotide-level comparison could not be performed across the samples from those patients. In tolerant patients, donor-specific Tregs expanded more than Tregs overall, which suggests antigen-driven rather than nonspecific expansion.

Comment on this clone: Its antigen target is currently unknown. The CDR3 is cut off 3 residues early in the read; its end comes from the germline J gene.

The transplants used related donors along with nonmyeloablative bone marrow transplantation, and in the human trials mixed chimerism was transient. Thawed PBMCs were FACS-sorted into unstimulated Tregs (CD4+CD25+CD127-), CD4+ non-Tregs (CD4+CD25-), CD4 cells and CD8 cells. The patients were 4 recipients of combined kidney and bone marrow transplants from the ITN036ST trial, and samples were available only for these trial subjects. Healthy control blood was processed by Ficoll density gradient to PBMCs and cryopreserved; patient PBMCs were collected before and after transplant. From the cysteine through the phenylalanine, the CDR3 covers 14 amino acids. The 33 bases shown cover part of the CDR3, and their frame starts at base 1. Ends trimmed: V by 7 bases, J by 5 bases; bases unmatched to a gene: 8. Per the germline V gene (reference sequence), LNHDA is the CDR1 and SQIVND is the CDR2. For TCRbeta CDR3 sequencing, genomic DNA was extracted from sorted cells using the QIAGEN DNeasy Blood and Tissue Kit. Through immunoSEQ, high-throughput TCRbeta CDR3 sequencing was done commercially, including PCR amplification with internal controls and bias correction. The source study handled its data this way. Unique productive TCRbeta sequences were defined by CDR3 nucleotide sequence where primers matched, otherwise by CDR3 amino acid sequence with Vbeta and Jbeta genes. To correct sorting error, sequences shared between sorted populations at a frequency ratio of 2:1 or less were removed; the rest were assigned to the higher population. A sequence counted as donor-reactive if, in CFSE-low cells, the sequence had a frequency of at least 0.01% and was expanded at least 5-fold compared with unstimulated cells. Repertoire divergence was quantified by Jensen-Shannon divergence calculated from the top 100 TCRbeta sequences ranked by frequency. For samples with multiple sequencing runs, sorting error was corrected separately for each run before the runs were pooled. Drawn from immuneACCESS, this table holds only the in-frame rearrangements with V and J called that TCRdb kept. Clones are partly lost; checked studies trace under half to an unresolved V gene and leave the rest unexplained. The V and J calls and clone size are taken from that table; D and trimming were inferred from the DNA. This sample's table has entries for some 5,800 clones. 35% to 50% of the sample is taken by the ten largest.

Recombination joined TRBV19 with TRBJ1-1; 9 bases in the junction line up with TRBD1. Here the sequenced sample was CD8+ T cells from blood (PBMCs), taken 12 months after the transplant. The receptor was isolated from a human patient who received a combined kidney and bone marrow transplant. After a transplant, not all T cells may be the patient's own; some may come from the graft donor. The CDR3 here reads CASIGQGRATEAFF. Incomplete CDR3 DNA: TGTGCCAGTATAGGACAGGGGAGAGCGACTGAA.